This T cell receptor beta chain was documented in a study of T cell responses to AZD1222 COVID-19 vaccine. V lost 3 bases and J lost 4, with 10 bases in between. This CDR3 comprises 14 residues. The germline gives CDR1 SNHLY, CDR2 FYNNEI. The data were produced by immunoSEQ multiplex PCR, yet TCRdb's version contains in-frame clones alone and is incomplete. The sample shows 75,000 to 95,000 clones, 70% to 90% of them seen only once. The V and J genes are TRBV2 and TRBJ1-5, with a weak D call TRBD1 (6 bases). This receptor was taken from an adult in good health. The sample here was peripheral blood, taken on day 0 of AZD1222 vaccination. The CDR3 region has the DNA TGTGCCAGCAGTGAGCAGGGGCCTAATCAGCCCCAGCATTTT. It encodes CASSEQGPNQPQHF. Based on the CDR3 plus reference TRBV2 and TRBJ1-5, the full variable domain is EPEVTQTPSHQVTQMGQEVILRCVPISNHLYFYWYRQILGQKVEFLVSFYNNEISEKSEIFDDQFSVERPDGSNFTLKIRSTKLEDSAMYFCASSEQGPNQPQHFGDGTRLSIL.